This T cell receptor beta chain came from a study of human T cells and chemical hapten exposure. TCRdb called the RACE reads again in MiXCR, with one record for every CDR3 protein. The sample has about 120,000 distinct CDR3 sequences; roughly 10% are singletons. As for time point: patch test 3, about 24 weeks after DPC sensitization. Treatment noted: therapeutic diphenylcyclopropenone sensitization with weekly scalp DPC. Trimming took 3 bases from V and 5 from J; bases not matched to a gene: 7. CDR1 and CDR2 from the germline V gene are KGHSH and LQKENI. The CDR3 is 16 amino acids. The material sequenced was whole blood, taken in connection with sensitization to the hapten diphenylcyclopropenone (DPC). The TCR sequence derives from a woman aged 50 to 60 with alopecia areata. Some clones in this sample may be carry-over from other donors' samples. V and J are TRBV18 and TRBJ2-3, with 11 bases identical to TRBD2. DNA of the CDR3: TGTGCCAGCTCACCGGTGACTAGCGGGGTCAAAGATACGCAGTATTTT. Its translation is CASSPVTSGVKDTQYF. The variable domain in full, with the rest retrieved from reference TRBV18 and TRBJ2-3, is NAGVMQNPRHLVRRRGQEARLRCSPMKGHSHVYWYRQLPEEGLKFMVYLQKENIIDESGMPKERFSAEFPKEGPSILRIQQVVRGDSAAYFCASSPVTSGVKDTQYFGPGTRLTVL.